This is a list of T cell receptor beta chains from one sample in a study of blood T cell repertoires in COVID-19. The repertoire was sequenced with immunoSEQ multiplex PCR; TCRdb's copy has only in-frame clones and lacks some. The sample holds approximately 61,000 clones; around 85% are singletons and the top ten take 5% to 6.5%. The material sequenced was peripheral blood. These receptors came from a man between 65 and 85 years old with acute or convalescent COVID-19. Both conserved end residues are part of each CDR3. Fields, in order: J gene, clone size, V gene, CDR3 protein. Clone sizes are given selectively: once, few, many, or a class where the clone is expanded.

j_gene: TRBJ1-6
abundance: NA
v_gene: TRBV2
CDR3aa: CASSETGAGYSPLHF

j_gene: TRBJ2-7
abundance: NA
v_gene: TRBV28
CDR3aa: CASSSLTGVNYEQYF

j_gene: TRBJ1-2
abundance: few
v_gene: TRBV5-5
CDR3aa: CASSPYGTGSFGYTF

j_gene: TRBJ1-2
abundance: NA
v_gene: TRBV7-2
CDR3aa: CASSPGPYGYTF

j_gene: TRBJ1-6
abundance: NA
v_gene: TRBV5-1
CDR3aa: CATGRDKNSPLHF

j_gene: TRBJ1-5
abundance: NA
v_gene: TRBV6-4
CDR3aa: CASSDRGDRKYSNQPQHF

j_gene: TRBJ2-7
abundance: NA
v_gene: TRBV4-1
CDR3aa: CASSLTLGTGPAYEQYF

j_gene: TRBJ2-1
abundance: NA
v_gene: TRBV24-1
CDR3aa: CATSDSGRVNEQFF

j_gene: TRBJ1-5
abundance: NA
v_gene: TRBV15
CDR3aa: CATSSGDSGRNQPQHF

j_gene: TRBJ2-7
abundance: NA
v_gene: TRBV4-1
CDR3aa: CASSPPIHTNSYEQYF

j_gene: TRBJ2-7
abundance: NA
v_gene: TRBV5-1
CDR3aa: CASSPGQSYEQYF

j_gene: TRBJ1-6
abundance: NA
v_gene: TRBV5-1
CDR3aa: CASSIRDRDNSPLHF

j_gene: TRBJ2-2
abundance: few
v_gene: TRBV7-8
CDR3aa: CASSFLAQNTGELFF

j_gene: TRBJ1-6
abundance: NA
v_gene: TRBV9
CDR3aa: CASSVGPDRSINSPLHF

j_gene: TRBJ2-2
abundance: NA
v_gene: TRBV4-1
CDR3aa: CASSQGWGETGELFF

j_gene: TRBJ2-7
abundance: NA
v_gene: TRBV6-5
CDR3aa: CASSYSATGTYEQYF

j_gene: TRBJ1-5
abundance: NA
v_gene: TRBV23-1
CDR3aa: CASSQWITGNQPQHF

j_gene: TRBJ2-5
abundance: NA
v_gene: TRBV12-5
CDR3aa: CASGLSAGDQETQYF

j_gene: TRBJ1-5
abundance: few
v_gene: TRBV4-2
CDR3aa: CASSQGQAGGQPQHF

j_gene: TRBJ2-2
abundance: NA
v_gene: TRBV5-5
CDR3aa: CASSLWRGGRTGELFF

j_gene: TRBJ1-6
abundance: NA
v_gene: TRBV4-2
CDR3aa: CASSQASTQLYSPLHF

j_gene: TRBJ1-5
abundance: few
v_gene: TRBV6-6
CDR3aa: CASSYSAFNQPQHF

j_gene: TRBJ2-7
abundance: NA
v_gene: TRBV5-1
CDR3aa: CASSWGTGSEQYF